A selection of T cell receptor beta chains follows, all from one sample in a study of cytotoxic CD8 clonotypes in ibrutinib-treated CLL. Only in-frame clones appear in the TCRdb table, and some are missing; sequencing was by immunoSEQ multiplex PCR. The table lists around 70,000 clones, 90% of them singletons. Sequences were derived from PBMCs, sampled after 12 months of ibrutinib treatment. The source is a human donor with chronic lymphocytic leukemia. Each CDR3 is given with its conserved first and last residue. Each record gives: clone size, J gene, V gene, D gene, CDR3 protein, CDR3 DNA. A D gene is named only where the DNA matches it firmly. Where a row states a size, it is once, few, many or the class of an expanded clone; other rows omit it.

>-|TRBJ2-3|TRBV28|TRBD2
CASSQREGTDTQYF
TGTGCCAGCAGTCAGCGGGAGGGCACAGATACGCAGTATTTT
>-|TRBJ2-2|TRBV2|-
CASTVGGELFF
TGTGCCAGCACCGTTGGCGGGGAGCTGTTTTTT
>-|TRBJ2-7|TRBV4-2|TRBD2
CASSGFGGRVSYEQYF
TGTGCCAGCAGCGGGTTCGGCGGGAGGGTCTCCTACGAGCAGTACTTC
>-|TRBJ2-5|TRBV11-2|-
CASSLDRFGGSGETQYF
TGTGCCAGCAGCTTAGATCGATTTGGTGGGAGTGGGGAGACCCAGTACTTC
>-|TRBJ1-1|TRBV9|TRBD1
CASNNRGIDTEAFF
TGTGCCAGCAACAACAGGGGTATCGACACTGAAGCTTTCTTT
>-|TRBJ2-1|TRBV6-5|-
CASSSSWASEQFF
TGTGCCAGCAGTTCCTCGTGGGCGTCCGAGCAGTTCTTC
>-|TRBJ1-3|TRBV6-8|-
CASRTRGGNTIYF
TGTGCCAGCAGAACCCGTGGGGGAAACACCATATATTTT
>-|TRBJ2-7|TRBV7-9|-
CASSLEGQGSYEQYF
TGTGCCAGCAGCTTAGAGGGGCAGGGGTCCTACGAGCAGTACTTC
>once|TRBJ2-3|TRBV7-8|-
CASSLGVSWDTDTQYF
TGTGCCAGCAGCTTAGGGGTGTCGTGGGACACAGATACGCAGTATTTT
>-|TRBJ2-3|TRBV30|-
CAWSMDGETATDTQYF
TGTGCCTGGAGTATGGACGGTGAAACAGCCACAGATACGCAGTATTTT
>-|TRBJ1-4|TRBV7-6|TRBD1
CASSSTGDGANEKLFF
TGTGCCAGCAGCTCAACAGGGGATGGGGCTAATGAAAAACTGTTTTTT
>-|TRBJ2-7|TRBV18|-
CASSPLSSGAYEQYF
TGTGCCAGCTCACCCCTAAGTAGCGGCGCCTACGAGCAGTACTTC
>once|TRBJ1-1|TRBV9|-
CASSVAMGVNTEAFF
TGTGCCAGCAGCGTAGCTATGGGCGTGAACACTGAAGCTTTCTTT
>-|TRBJ2-5|TRBV12-5|-
CASGREEETQYF
TGTGCTAGTGGGAGAGAGGAAGAGACCCAGTACTTC
>once|TRBJ2-1|TRBV10-2|-
CASLGRPGVGEQFF
TGCGCCAGCCTGGGGAGGCCAGGGGTAGGTGAGCAGTTCTTC
>-|TRBJ1-4|TRBV5-1|TRBD1
CASSRTGGSWDANEKLFF
TGCGCCAGCAGCCGTACAGGGGGAAGTTGGGATGCTAATGAAAAACTGTTTTTT
>-|TRBJ1-3|TRBV20-1|-
CSALTGNTIYF
TGCAGTGCCCTGACTGGAAACACCATATATTTT
>-|TRBJ2-5|TRBV7-7|-
CASSLASGPETQYF
TGTGCCAGCAGCTTAGCATCAGGGCCGGAGACCCAGTACTTC
>-|TRBJ1-2|TRBV12-5|TRBD1
CASGLVSGGRDYGYTF
TGTGCTAGTGGTTTGGTCTCAGGGGGCCGTGACTATGGCTACACCTTC